These 27 T cell receptor beta chains were all obtained from the same sample, sequenced in a study of cytomegalovirus exposure and HLA in healthy donors. PCR amplification relied on 60 Vbeta primers (plus 13 Jbeta primers). Some clones are missing from TCRdb's copy, which holds only in-frame ones; the method was immunoSEQ multiplex PCR. The table records around 170,000 clones, around 73% of them present only once. The source material was PBMCs. Receptors were obtained from a male donor in good health and CMV-seronegative.

V usage is TRBV27 and J usage is TRBJ2-4; 8 positions match TRBD2. The germline CDR1 and CDR2 sequences are MNHEY and SMNVEV (reference sequence). The CDR3 length is 19 residues. V shed 5 bases, J shed 1 base, and the junction held 16 bases outside the gene matches. The CDR3 reads CASSQSPLGGGWAKNIQYF. In nucleotides, the CDR3 is TGTGCCAGCAGTCAAAGTCCTCTGGGCGGGGGGTGGGCCAAAAACATTCAGTACTTC.

The gene calls are TRBV13 and TRBJ2-3; tentatively, D is TRBD1 (6 bases). The V gene lost 5 bases and the J gene lost 6 bases, with 15 bases spanning the gap. From germline, CDR1 is PRHDT and CDR2 FYEKMQ (reference sequence). The CDR3 is made up of 14 amino acids. The CDR3 bases are TGTGCCAGCAGCCGTAGACAGGAATACGATACGCAGTATTTT. This codes for CASSRRQEYDTQYF. Looking up the rest from reference TRBV13 and TRBJ2-3 gives the full variable domain: AAGVIQSPRHLIKEKRETATLKCYPIPRHDTVYWYQQGPGQDPQFLISFYEKMQSDKGSIPDRFSAQQFSDYHSELNMSSLELGDSALYFCASSRRQEYDTQYFGPGTRLTVL.

The chain joins TRBV28 to TRBJ1-2; 7 nucleotides line up with TRBD1. The V segment lost 5 bases and the J segment 3 bases; nucleotides outside the gene matches: 0. The CDR3 runs to 12 residues. Germline-derived CDR1 and CDR2 are MDHEN and SYDVKM. CDR3 DNA sequence: TGTGCCAGCAGTGGGACAGACTATGGCTACACCTTC. Translating it yields CASSGTDYGYTF.

The chain recombines TRBV19 with TRBJ2-7; 7 nucleotides agree with TRBD1. This CDR3 region has 15 residues. The ends lost 5 bases at V and 1 base at J; junction bases unmatched: 8. CDR1 and CDR2 (germline): LNHDA, SQIVND (reference sequence). The DNA for the CDR3 is TGTGCCAGTAGTTTTACAGGGGACCCTTCCTACGAGCAGTACTTC. This gives the protein CASSFTGDPSYEQYF.

DNA of the CDR3: TGTGCCAGCAGTTTAACAAGACAAGCCTACGAGCAGTACTTC. Its protein product is CASSLTRQAYEQYF. The chain joins TRBV27 to TRBJ2-7; no clear D. V was clipped by 2 bases and J by 2 bases, with 10 bases between them. Germline V gene lookup returns CDR1 MNHEY and CDR2 SMNVEV (reference sequence). The CDR3 length is 14 residues.

The chain combines TRBV5-1 with TRBJ2-1, with TRBD1 matching over 7 bases. This CDR3 contains 14 residues. Germline V gene sequence: CDR1 SGHRS, CDR2 YFSETQ. With 3 bases clipped from V and 7 bases from J, the junction kept 7 bases outside the gene matches. This CDR3 is CASSSDRAGNEQFF. CDR3 DNA sequence: TGCGCCAGCAGCTCAGACAGGGCCGGGAATGAGCAGTTCTTC.

This clone was observed a few times. The chain couples TRBV30 to TRBJ2-1; 8 bases fit TRBD2. This CDR3 is 14 amino acids long. V trimming: 0 bases; J trimming: 7 bases; junction bases outside the gene matches: 5. CDR1 is GTSNPN and CDR2 is SVGIG in the germline V gene (reference sequence). The DNA for the CDR3 is TGTGCCTGGAGTGTGGGACGGGAGGGGAATGAGCAGTTCTTC. This codes for CAWSVGREGNEQFF.

The chain links TRBV7-2 to TRBJ2-7; D possibly corresponds to TRBD1 (5 bases). The CDR3 is 14 residues long. Trimming left V 6 bases short and J 2 bases short, with 14 bases between. Germline values: CDR1 SGHTA, CDR2 FQGNSA. The CDR3 sequence is CASSYPDITYEQYF. CDR3 DNA: TGTGCCAGCAGTTACCCGGACATTACCTACGAGCAGTACTTC.

In its sample, this clone was seen once. The chain links TRBV25-1 to TRBJ1-2, with D hard to call. V gave up 2 bases and J gave up 6 bases, with 16 bases separating them. Germline assignment: CDR1 MGHDK and CDR2 SYGVNS. This CDR3 has 15 amino acids. This chain's CDR3 is CASSEGGFNDDGYTF. The CDR3 bases are TGTGCCAGCAGTGAAGGAGGGTTTAATGATGATGGCTACACCTTC.

The chain is built from TRBV7-3 and TRBJ2-1; D remains ambiguous. V was clipped by 5 bases and J by 5 bases, with 10 bases between them. Germline lookup yields CDR1 SGHTA and CDR2 FQGTGA. This CDR3 has 13 residues. CDR3 bases: TGTGCCAGCAGCCTATTGGGCGACAATGAGCAGTTCTTC. This sequence encodes CASSLLGDNEQFF.

Only one count was recorded for this clone. V is TRBV28 and J is TRBJ2-5; unclear D gene. Germline CDR1 reads MDHEN; CDR2 reads SYDVKM. V lost 3 bases to trimming and J lost 5 bases, with 7 bases between them. The CDR3 totals 12 residues. The CDR3 nucleotides are TGTGCCAGCAGTTTTTCTAGGGAGACCCAGTACTTC. Translation gives CASSFSRETQYF.

This clone was detected a few times. The chain combines TRBV6-1 with TRBJ2-2; maybe TRBD2 (6 bases). Germline loops: CDR1 MNHNS, CDR2 SASEGT. CDR3 length equals 14 residues. Trimming removed 2 bases at V and 8 bases at J, with 12 bases between. CDR3 amino acids: CASSEWAGRGELFF. The CDR3, as DNA: TGTGCCAGCAGTGAATGGGCGGGAAGGGGGGAGCTGTTTTTT.

The gene calls are TRBV21-1 and TRBJ1-2. TRBV21-1 is assigned pseudogene status. The CDR3 runs to 13 residues. The CDR3 protein is CASSIGGRGGYTF. The CDR3 DNA reads as TGTGCCAGCAGCATCGGGGGGCGAGGTGGCTACACCTTC.

Notes on this clone: One end of the junction is discordant with germline, which a read error may explain. The chain's CDR3 is CASNSGGIGEKLLF. As DNA, the CDR3 is TGCGCCAGCAACTCAGGGGGGATTGGAGAAAAACTGCTTTTT. This chain connects TRBV5-1 to TRBJ1-4; 7 positions agree with TRBD1. CDR3 length: 14 residues. The germline CDR1 and CDR2 sequences are SGHRS and YFSETQ.

This sequence joins TRBV30 and TRBJ1-5, with a tentative D call TRBD1 (6 bases). Trimming left V 2 bases short and J 6 bases short, with 11 bases between. The CDR3 extends over 13 amino acids. Germline V CDR1 and CDR2: GTSNPN, SVGIG (reference sequence). The CDR3 loop reads CAWSTGGGQPQHF. As DNA, the CDR3 is TGTGCCTGGAGTACGGGGGGCGGTCAGCCCCAGCATTTT.

The chain joins TRBV19 to TRBJ2-3; 11 positions match TRBD2. The CDR3 length is 16 residues. Germline loops: CDR1 LNHDA, CDR2 SQIVND (reference sequence). The V and J ends lost 4 bases and 7 bases, in that order; junction bases with no gene match: 10. The CDR3 DNA is TGTGCCAGTAGTAGGGGACTAGCGGATCAGGGAAATACGCAGTATTTT. This codes for CASSRGLADQGNTQYF.

The chain combines TRBV4-2 with TRBJ2-4; TRBD2 aligns across 8 bases. Per the germline V gene, CDR1 is LGHNA and CDR2 is YNFKEQ. V lost 7 bases to trimming and J lost 1 base; unmatched junction nucleotides: 15. The CDR3 has 18 residues. The CDR3 here is CASTNNEGSGTAKNIQYF. The CDR3 nucleotides read TGTGCCAGCACAAACAACGAGGGTAGCGGGACGGCCAAAAACATTCAGTACTTC.

The chain employs TRBV6-5 and TRBJ1-1; TRBD1 might be the D (5 bases). The CDR3 loop spans 16 amino acids. Germline V gene sequence: CDR1 MNHEY, CDR2 SVGAGI. V was shortened by 0 bases and J by 5 bases, with 16 bases between the two germline ends. CDR3 protein: CASSYSSIPRGTEAFF. CDR3 coding DNA: TGTGCCAGCAGTTACTCTTCCATTCCCCGGGGGACTGAAGCTTTCTTT.

The rearrangement joins TRBV6-6 to TRBJ1-1; tentative D call: TRBD1 (6 bases). Trimming removed 0 bases from V and 1 base from J, with 9 bases in between. CDR3 length equals 15 residues. CDR1 MNHNY and CDR2 SVGAGI come from the germline V gene (reference sequence). The CDR3 DNA reads as TGTGCCAGCAGTTACTCGAGCAGGGGGAACACTGAAGCTTTCTTT. Translation gives CASSYSSRGNTEAFF.

The chain carries TRBV29-1 and TRBJ1-1; D possibly corresponds to TRBD1 (5 bases). V was pared by 7 bases and J by 8 bases, with 14 bases between. CDR1 is SQVTM, CDR2 ANQGSEA, per germline. This CDR3 has 11 residues. The chain's CDR3 is CSAGGGLEAFF. Written as DNA, the CDR3 is TGCAGCGCCGGGGGGGGGTTAGAAGCTTTCTTT.

This chain links TRBV6-4 with TRBJ2-2; TRBD1 matches at 10 bases. Germline CDR1 reads MRHNA; CDR2 reads SNTAGT. The CDR3 totals 13 residues. Germline trimming cut 8 bases from V and 3 bases from J; bases unmatched to any gene: 0. The CDR3 loop is CASGTGDTGELFF. Written as DNA, the CDR3 is TGTGCCAGCGGGACAGGGGACACCGGGGAGCTGTTTTTT.

The J gene is TRBJ2-1, the V gene TRBV28; 8 bases are a match to TRBD1. There are 15 residues in the CDR3. Trimming took 5 bases from V and 3 from J; bases not matched to a gene: 6. Looked up from germline, CDR1 is MDHEN and CDR2 is SYDVKM. The CDR3 loop is CASSTTGTGYNEQFF. The CDR3 DNA is TGTGCCAGCAGTACCACCGGGACAGGCTACAATGAGCAGTTCTTC.

V gene TRBV30 combines with J gene TRBJ2-7; TRBD2 aligns across 8 bases. V dropped 2 bases and J dropped 6; count of bases not matched to a gene: 6. The germline gives CDR1 GTSNPN, CDR2 SVGIG (reference sequence). CDR3 length equals 13 residues. CDR3 residues: CAWSRGGQGEQYF. DNA for the CDR3: TGTGCCTGGAGTCGGGGGGGGCAGGGCGAGCAGTACTTC.

The chain links TRBV6-5 to TRBJ1-5; D gene uncertain. In germline, CDR1 is MNHEY, CDR2 SVGAGI. The CDR3 is 14 residues long. V dropped 7 bases and J dropped 2 bases, with 12 bases sitting between them. The DNA of the CDR3 is TGTGCCAGCATTCCAGAGGTTCGCAATCAGCCCCAGCATTTT. Its protein is CASIPEVRNQPQHF.

This clone was found many times. An end of the junction differs from the germline gene, which may be a read error. This chain uses TRBV11-2 with TRBJ2-7; the D gene is possibly TRBD2 (6 bases). The length of the CDR3 is 12 residues. Germline lookup yields CDR1 SGHAT and CDR2 FQNNGV. The chain's CDR3 is CASSSGGWLREF. The CDR3 DNA follows: TGTGCCAGCAGCTCCGGTGGTTGGCTGCGGGAATTC.

The J gene is TRBJ2-7, the V gene TRBV4-3; 8 bases match TRBD1. The CDR3 sequence is 15 residues long. V was pared by 5 bases and J by 5 bases, with 11 bases of the junction left unmatched. Germline V lookup: CDR1 LGHNA, CDR2 YSLEER. CDR3 DNA sequence: TGCGCCAGCAGCTATAGTAGACAGGGGCTCGACGAGCAGTACTTC. Its translation: CASSYSRQGLDEQYF.

The J gene is TRBJ2-7, the V gene TRBV5-4; 8 nucleotides agree with TRBD1. The CDR3 contains 13 residues. After removal of 4 bases from V and 4 bases from J, the junction contained 4 bases not matched to a gene. Germline V gene data show CDR1 as SGHNT and CDR2 as YYREEE (reference sequence). The CDR3 is CASSPDRVYEQYF. The CDR3 nucleotides read TGTGCCAGCAGCCCGGACAGGGTTTACGAGCAGTACTTC.